The subject of this entry is one T cell receptor (beta chain). This record belongs to a study of blood T cell repertoires in COVID-19. Study context: Nucleic acid was either cDNA or gDNA, and it came from T cells, B-cell-depleted T cells, or PBMCs.

CDR3 size: 15 residues. Germline-derived CDR1 and CDR2 are MNHEY and SVGAGI. V lost 4 bases, J lost 10 bases, and 9 bases stayed unmatched. In the original processing: Nucleated cell number was recorded as an estimate derived from reference gene primer amplification. The protocol was immunoSEQ multiplex PCR, while the TCRdb copy is restricted to in-frame clones and leaves out a portion. The DNA was the basis for D and trimming; V, J and clone size are from that table. The data show approximately 64,000 clones, nearly 90% seen once. The sequenced sample consisted of peripheral blood. This sequence originates from a man aged 65-85 years with acute or convalescent COVID-19. The chain joins TRBV6-5 to TRBJ1-6, with 8 bases aligning to TRBD1. CDR3 protein: CASSLGRTGLSPLHF. The CDR3 DNA is TGTGCCAGCAGTTTAGGGAGGACAGGGCTATCACCCCTCCACTTT.